Shown below are 7 T cell receptor beta chains from a single sample sequenced in a study of blood T cell repertoires in COVID-19. The table came from immunoSEQ multiplex PCR; TCRdb's copy has only in-frame clones and leaves some out. The sample consists of 350,000 to 450,000 clones, around 87% of them appearing once. Sequenced sample: PBMCs or T cells enriched from blood (not recorded which). The source is a man aged 40-49 years in a cohort exposed to, infected with or recovered from COVID-19 (not recorded which).

This sequence joins TRBV19 and TRBJ1-5; 7 bases are a match to TRBD1. The CDR3 has 16 amino acids. V shed 5 bases, J shed 5 bases, and the junction held 12 bases outside the gene matches. The V gene's germline CDR1 is LNHDA and CDR2 SQIVND (reference sequence). CDR3 amino acids: CASSGTARRIYQPQHF. CDR3 bases: TGTGCCAGTAGTGGGACAGCCCGCAGAATTTATCAGCCCCAGCATTTT. Complete variable domain (other parts from reference TRBV19 and TRBJ1-5): DGGITQSPKYLFRKEGQNVTLSCEQNLNHDAMYWYRQDPGQGLRLIYYSQIVNDFQKGDIAEGYSVSREKKESFPLTVTSAQKNPTAFYLCASSGTARRIYQPQHFGDGTRLSIL.

This clone was recorded only once. In DNA, the CDR3 is TGTGCCAGCAAAGGAGGCGTCTTGCCCGGAAACACCATATATTTT. Protein sequence: CASKGGVLPGNTIYF. The chain has TRBV2 and TRBJ1-3; no clear D. The V gene's germline CDR1 is SNHLY and CDR2 FYNNEI. Trimming left V 7 bases short and J 4 bases short, with 17 bases between. The CDR3 is 15 amino acids.

The rearrangement uses TRBV13 and TRBJ1-1, with 7 bases matching TRBD1. CDR3 length: 13 amino acids. V gave up 5 bases and J gave up 11 bases; unmatched junction bases: 11. CDR1 PRHDT and CDR2 FYEKMQ come from the germline V gene (reference sequence). The CDR3 reads CASSTGQRRGAFF. The DNA for the CDR3 is TGTGCCAGCAGCACGGGACAGAGACGGGGGGCTTTCTTT.

The chain joins TRBV5-5 to TRBJ2-5; TRBD1 aligns across 10 bases. The CDR3 runs to 14 residues. V shed 3 bases and J 4 bases; nucleotides not matched to a gene: 3. In germline, CDR1 is SGHKS, CDR2 YYEKEE (reference sequence). The CDR3 region has the DNA TGTGCCAGCAGCTCGGGACAGGGGAGAGAGACCCAGTACTTC. As protein: CASSSGQGRETQYF. The complete variable domain, with remaining parts taken from reference TRBV5-5 and TRBJ2-5, reads DAGVTQSPTHLIKTRGQQVTLRCSPISGHKSVSWYQQVLGQGPQFIFQYYEKEERGRGNFPDRFSARQFPNYSSELNVNALLLGDSALYLCASSSGQGRETQYFGPGTRLLVL.

This rearrangement joins TRBV7-9 to TRBJ2-4; 9 nucleotides agree with TRBD1. This CDR3 has 14 residues. Germline V gene data show CDR1 as SEHNR and CDR2 as FQNEAQ (reference sequence). The trim removed 1 base at V and 5 bases at J, leaving 0 bases unmatched. CDR3 nucleotide sequence: TGTGCCAGCAGCTTAGGGACAGGGGAAAACATTCAGTACTTC. The encoded protein is CASSLGTGENIQYF.

This clone was counted between two and nine times. V usage is TRBV7-3 and J usage is TRBJ2-2; weak D call: TRBD1 (5 bases). Per germline, CDR1 SGHTA and CDR2 FQGTGA. V was pared by 5 bases and J by 6 bases, with 13 bases between. The CDR3 is made up of 14 amino acids. CDR3 DNA sequence: TGTGCCAGCAGCCGAGACAGTCTAGCCGGGGAGCTGTTTTTT. The encoded protein is CASSRDSLAGELFF.

The chain employs TRBV28 and TRBJ1-3; 8 bases line up with TRBD1. The CDR3 is 19 residues long. V shed 6 bases and J 0 bases; nucleotides not matched to a gene: 16. Germline V lookup: CDR1 MDHEN, CDR2 SYDVKM. In DNA form, the CDR3 reads TGTGCCAGCAGGCAAGACAGGGGACTACGGAGGGTCTCTGGAAACACCATATATTTT. Its translation: CASRQDRGLRRVSGNTIYF.